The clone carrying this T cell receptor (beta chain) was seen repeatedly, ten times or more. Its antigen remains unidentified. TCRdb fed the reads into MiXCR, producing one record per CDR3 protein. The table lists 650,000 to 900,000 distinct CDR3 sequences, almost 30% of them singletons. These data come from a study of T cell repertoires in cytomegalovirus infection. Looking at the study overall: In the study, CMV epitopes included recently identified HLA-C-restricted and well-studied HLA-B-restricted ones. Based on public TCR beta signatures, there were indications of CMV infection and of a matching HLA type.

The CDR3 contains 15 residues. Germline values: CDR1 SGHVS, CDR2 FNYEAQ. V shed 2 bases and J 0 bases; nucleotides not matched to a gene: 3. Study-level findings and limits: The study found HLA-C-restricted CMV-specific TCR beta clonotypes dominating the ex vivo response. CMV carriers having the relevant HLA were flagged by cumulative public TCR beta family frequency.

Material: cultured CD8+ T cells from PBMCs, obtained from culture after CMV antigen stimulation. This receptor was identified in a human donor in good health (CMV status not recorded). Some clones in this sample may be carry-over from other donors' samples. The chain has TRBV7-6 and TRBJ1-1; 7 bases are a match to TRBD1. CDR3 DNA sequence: TGTGCCAGCAGCTTATCGACAGGGTTGAACACTGAAGCTTTCTTT. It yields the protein CASSLSTGLNTEAFF. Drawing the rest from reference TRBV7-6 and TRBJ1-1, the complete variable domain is GAGVSQSPRYKVTKRGQDVALRCDPISGHVSLYWYRQALGQGPEFLTYFNYEAQQDKSGLPNDRFSAERPEGSISTLTIQRTEQRDSAMYRCASSLSTGLNTEAFFGQGTRLTVV.